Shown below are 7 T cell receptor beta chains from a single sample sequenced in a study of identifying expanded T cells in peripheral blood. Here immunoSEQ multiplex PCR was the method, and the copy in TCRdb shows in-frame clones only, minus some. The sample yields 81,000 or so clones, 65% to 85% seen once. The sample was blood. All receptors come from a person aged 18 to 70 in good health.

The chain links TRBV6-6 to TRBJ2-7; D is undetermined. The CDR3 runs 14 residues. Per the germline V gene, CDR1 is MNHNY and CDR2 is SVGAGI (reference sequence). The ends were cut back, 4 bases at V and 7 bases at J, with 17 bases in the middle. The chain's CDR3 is CASSLPGVKGEQYF. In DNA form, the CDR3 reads TGTGCCAGCAGTTTACCCGGCGTGAAGGGTGAGCAGTACTTC.

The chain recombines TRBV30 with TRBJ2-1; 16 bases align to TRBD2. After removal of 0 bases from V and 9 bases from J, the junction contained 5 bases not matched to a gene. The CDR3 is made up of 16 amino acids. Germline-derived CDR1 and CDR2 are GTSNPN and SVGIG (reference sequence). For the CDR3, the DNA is TGTGCCTGGAGTGTACGGGGACTAGCGGGAGGGGGTGAGCAGTTCTTC. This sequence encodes CAWSVRGLAGGGEQFF.

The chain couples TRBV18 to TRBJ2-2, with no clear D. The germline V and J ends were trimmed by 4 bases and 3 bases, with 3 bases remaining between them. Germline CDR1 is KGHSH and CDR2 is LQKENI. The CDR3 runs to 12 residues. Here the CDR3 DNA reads TGTGCCAGCTCACGGGACACCGGGGAGCTGTTTTTT. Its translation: CASSRDTGELFF.

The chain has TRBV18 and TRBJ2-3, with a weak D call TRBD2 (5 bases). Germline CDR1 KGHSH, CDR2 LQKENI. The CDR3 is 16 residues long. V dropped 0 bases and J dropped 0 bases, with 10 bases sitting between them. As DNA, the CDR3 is TGTGCCAGCTCACCACCCAACGCGGGCAGCACAGATACGCAGTATTTT. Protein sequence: CASSPPNAGSTDTQYF.

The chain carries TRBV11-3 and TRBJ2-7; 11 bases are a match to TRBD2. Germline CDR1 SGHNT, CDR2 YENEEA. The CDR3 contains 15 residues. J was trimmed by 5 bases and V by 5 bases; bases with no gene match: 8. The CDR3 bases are TGTGCCAGCAGCGCCCGACTAGCGGGACTCAACGAGCAGTACTTC. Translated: CASSARLAGLNEQYF.

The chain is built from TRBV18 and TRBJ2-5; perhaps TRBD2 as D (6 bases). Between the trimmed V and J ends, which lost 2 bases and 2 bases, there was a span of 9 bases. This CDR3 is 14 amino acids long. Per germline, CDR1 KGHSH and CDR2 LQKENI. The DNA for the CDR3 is TGTGCCAGCTCACCATCCGGGACTCAAGAGACCCAGTACTTC. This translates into CASSPSGTQETQYF.

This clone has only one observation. CDR3 coding DNA: TGTGCCAGCACCCAGGCCCCTGGGGCCAACGTCCTGACTTTC. Its translation: CASTQAPGANVLTF. The chain has TRBV28 and TRBJ2-6; D unresolved. This CDR3 contains 14 residues. CDR1 and CDR2 (germline): MDHEN, SYDVKM. V lost 7 bases, J lost 2 bases, and 9 bases lay in between.